The 24 T cell receptor beta chains below come from one sample, sequenced in a study of blood T cell repertoires in COVID-19. Assay used: immunoSEQ multiplex PCR; TCRdb lists only in-frame clones, some missing. The data contain approximately 120,000 clones, 70% to 90% of them seen just once; the ten biggest clones take up around 4%. The specimen was peripheral blood. All receptors come from a woman aged 50 to 60 with acute or convalescent COVID-19.

This clone was observed a handful of times. The V gene is TRBV5-1, the J gene TRBJ2-1, with D tentatively TRBD1 (6 bases). Trimming pared 4 bases from V and 1 base from J, leaving 15 bases between. CDR1 SGHRS and CDR2 YFSETQ come from the germline V gene. This CDR3 has 16 residues. CDR3 DNA: TGCGCCAGCAGCCCCCTGGGGGCCGTATCCTACAATGAGCAGTTCTTC. This gives the protein CASSPLGAVSYNEQFF.

The chain employs TRBV19 and TRBJ2-7; a possible D gene is TRBD1 (5 bases). Germline V gene sequence: CDR1 LNHDA, CDR2 SQIVND (reference sequence). This CDR3 is built from 15 residues. Trimming took 6 bases from V and 3 from J, leaving 18 bases between them. For the CDR3, the DNA is TGTGCCAGTAGCCCGACGGCAGGGCCCAACTACGAGCAGTACTTC. It specifies CASSPTAGPNYEQYF.

This clone has a handful of counts. V is TRBV27 and J is TRBJ1-2; TRBD1 agrees at 7 bases. V gave up 4 bases and J gave up 8 bases; unmatched junction bases: 7. The CDR3 is 13 amino acids. The germline V gene has CDR1 MNHEY and CDR2 SMNVEV (reference sequence). In DNA, the CDR3 is TGTGCCAGCAGTTCTCCGGACAGGCGAGGCTACACCTTC. It specifies CASSSPDRRGYTF.

The V and J genes are TRBV25-1 and TRBJ1-2; a possible D gene is TRBD1 (5 bases). V was clipped by 5 bases and J by 4 bases, with 11 bases between them. The CDR3 extends over 13 amino acids. The germline V gene encodes CDR1 MGHDK and CDR2 SYGVNS. The CDR3 nucleotides read TGTGCCAGCAGTTCGACAGTGACCTATGGCTACACCTTC. Protein: CASSSTVTYGYTF.

The chain is built from TRBV2 and TRBJ2-1, with 9 bases that match TRBD2. The ends lost 8 bases at V and 9 bases at J; junction bases unmatched: 11. The CDR3 totals 14 residues. Germline loops: CDR1 SNHLY, CDR2 FYNNEI. The CDR3 sequence is CASRKASGTVEQFF. CDR3 nucleotides: TGTGCCAGCCGGAAGGCTAGCGGGACAGTTGAGCAGTTCTTC.

This chain links TRBV11-3 with TRBJ2-1, with 7 bases matching TRBD1. Per germline, CDR1 SGHNT and CDR2 YENEEA. The CDR3 sequence is 13 residues long. V lost 5 bases and J lost 16; bases outside the gene matches: 14. CDR3 DNA: TGTGCCAGCAGCAAAGGGACAGCGGAAATTCCCTTCTTC. Translation: CASSKGTAEIPFF.

This sequence joins TRBV9 and TRBJ1-2; possible D gene TRBD1, 6 bases. CDR1 and CDR2 (germline): SGDLS, YYNGEE. The CDR3 is 15 amino acids. Trimming took off 2 bases at V and 2 bases at J, with 13 bases between the two ends. CDR3 protein: CASSVQGNPNYGYTF. The CDR3 DNA reads TGTGCCAGCAGCGTCCAGGGGAACCCCAACTATGGCTACACCTTC.

The rearrangement joins TRBV7-8 to TRBJ1-2; 9 bases agree with TRBD1. This CDR3 comprises 13 residues. Germline V gives CDR1 SGHVS, CDR2 FQNEAQ. The ends lost 4 bases at V and 7 bases at J; junction bases unmatched: 4. This CDR3 reads CASSYTGGFGYTF. The CDR3 DNA reads as TGTGCCAGCAGCTATACAGGGGGCTTTGGCTACACCTTC. Using reference TRBV7-8 and TRBJ1-2 for the parts outside the CDR3, the full variable domain is GAGVSQSPRYKVAKRGQDVALRCDPISGHVSLFWYQQALGQGPEFLTYFQNEAQLDKSGLPSDRFFAERPEGSVSTLKIQRTQQEDSAVYLCASSYTGGFGYTFGSGTRLTVV.

The rearrangement uses TRBV9 and TRBJ1-2; D is unclear. V lost 0 bases, J lost 5 bases, and 11 bases lay in between. Germline lookup yields CDR1 SGDLS and CDR2 YYNGEE. The CDR3 covers 14 residues. The CDR3: CASSVDGGLYGYTF. The CDR3 DNA is TGTGCCAGCAGCGTAGATGGAGGGCTGTATGGCTACACCTTC.

V usage is TRBV13 and J usage is TRBJ1-2, with TRBD1 identical over 10 bases. Germline CDR1 PRHDT, CDR2 FYEKMQ (reference sequence). The CDR3 runs 15 residues. Trimming took 5 bases from V and 6 from J; bases not matched to a gene: 9. The CDR3 bases are TGTGCCAGCAGCACGCCTGCCGGGACAGGGGATGGCTACACCTTC. The encoded protein is CASSTPAGTGDGYTF. Together with reference TRBV13 and TRBJ1-2, the CDR3 gives the full variable domain: AAGVIQSPRHLIKEKRETATLKCYPIPRHDTVYWYQQGPGQDPQFLISFYEKMQSDKGSIPDRFSAQQFSDYHSELNMSSLELGDSALYFCASSTPAGTGDGYTFGSGTRLTVV.

The chain is built from TRBV27 and TRBJ2-5; 7 positions agree with TRBD2. Trimming cost V 2 bases and J 4 bases; bases outside gene matches: 4. The CDR3 consists of 14 residues. CDR1 is MNHEY, CDR2 SMNVEV, per germline (reference sequence). CDR3 nucleotides: TGTGCCAGCAGTTTAGGGACTAACCCAGAGACCCAGTACTTC. This sequence encodes CASSLGTNPETQYF.

J is TRBJ1-1 and V is TRBV10-1; D might be TRBD1 (6 bases). The CDR3 totals 13 residues. From germline, CDR1 is WNHNN and CDR2 SYGVQD (reference sequence). V lost 8 bases, J lost 3 bases, and 13 bases lay in between. The CDR3 reads CASFQGIDTEAFF. The DNA of the CDR3 is TGCGCCAGCTTTCAGGGGATAGACACTGAAGCTTTCTTT.

The chain recombines TRBV29-1 with TRBJ2-3, with 8 bases matching TRBD2. The V and J ends lost 8 bases and 3 bases, in that order; junction bases with no gene match: 10. Germline values: CDR1 SQVTM, CDR2 ANQGSEA. This CDR3 comprises 14 residues. The CDR3, as DNA: TGCAGCCAGTCCGGTAGCGGGGCAACAGATACGCAGTATTTT. Translating gives CSQSGSGATDTQYF.

V usage is TRBV4-1 and J usage is TRBJ1-5; TRBD1 agrees at 7 bases. V was pared by 4 bases and J by 0 bases, with 9 bases of the junction left unmatched. CDR1 is MGHRA, CDR2 YSYEKL, per germline. This CDR3 comprises 17 residues. The DNA of the CDR3 is TGCGCCAGCAGCCTCGACAGGGAGCAATATAGCAATCAGCCCCAGCATTTT. It encodes CASSLDREQYSNQPQHF.

The chain uses TRBV5-1 and TRBJ2-3; weak D call: TRBD1 (5 bases). Germline V gene data show CDR1 as SGHRS and CDR2 as YFSETQ. V lost 4 bases, J lost 2 bases, and 11 bases lay in between. This CDR3 is 14 amino acids long. The CDR3 reads CASSPGQNTDTQYF. As DNA, the CDR3 is TGCGCCAGCAGCCCCGGACAAAACACAGATACGCAGTATTTT.

The rearrangement uses TRBV5-4 and TRBJ2-5; 11 bases line up with TRBD2. V shed 4 bases, J shed 4 bases, and the junction held 6 bases outside the gene matches. Germline CDR1 is SGHNT and CDR2 is YYREEE (reference sequence). The CDR3 is 15 amino acids. CDR3 sequence reads: CASSLSGGGGETQYF. The CDR3 coding sequence is TGTGCCAGCAGCCTTAGCGGGGGGGGCGGAGAGACCCAGTACTTC.

The chain carries TRBV28 and TRBJ2-4; possibly TRBD1 for D (6 bases). CDR3 length: 13 residues. V lost 6 bases to trimming and J lost 6 bases, with 12 bases between them. The V gene's germline CDR1 is MDHEN and CDR2 SYDVKM. CDR3: CASSSQGGNIQYF. In nucleotides, the CDR3 is TGTGCCAGCAGCTCTCAAGGGGGAAACATTCAGTACTTC. Supplemented by reference TRBV28 and TRBJ2-4, the full variable domain reads DVKVTQSSRYLVKRTGEKVFLECVQDMDHENMFWYRQDPGLGLRLIYFSYDVKMKEKGDIPEGYSVSREKKERFSLILESASTNQTSMYLCASSSQGGNIQYFGAGTRLSVL.

This clone has only one observation. V usage is TRBV21-1 and J usage is TRBJ2-7; the table's D call, TRBD2, has no DNA check behind it. TRBV21-1 represents a pseudogene. The length of the CDR3 is 20 residues. The CDR3 DNA is TGTGCCAGCAGCGCCTGGGATGGTGGCAGGAACCCCAAATGCGACTACGAGCAGCACTTC. Residues: CASSAWDGGRNPKCDYEQHF.

This clone was picked up a small number of times. The CDR3 DNA reads as TGTGCCAGCAGCAGCGTGGCCGGGGAATTTTGGAACACTGAAGCTTTCTTT. Protein: CASSSVAGEFWNTEAFF. This chain joins TRBV14 and TRBJ1-1; unclear D gene. Per germline, CDR1 SGHDN and CDR2 FVKESK. This CDR3 spans 17 amino acids. V was trimmed by 5 bases and J by 1 base, leaving 20 bases between them. Looking up the rest from reference TRBV14 and TRBJ1-1 gives the full variable domain: EAGVTQFPSHSVIEKGQTVTLRCDPISGHDNLYWYRRVMGKEIKFLLHFVKESKQDESGMPNNRFLAERTGGTYSTLKVQPAELEDSGVYFCASSSVAGEFWNTEAFFGQGTRLTVV.

V is TRBV7-6 and J is TRBJ1-2; D gene unclear. Deletions cut 6 bases from V and 2 bases from J, with 13 bases between. Germline V lookup: CDR1 SGHVS, CDR2 FNYEAQ. The CDR3 sequence is 14 residues long. The CDR3 sequence: CASSPGPQNYGYTF. In nucleotides, the CDR3 is TGTGCCAGCAGTCCTGGGCCGCAAAACTATGGCTACACCTTC.

The J gene is TRBJ1-5, the V gene TRBV12-3 or TRBV12-4, with no clear D. There are 13 residues in the CDR3. With 2 bases removed from V and 4 bases from J, the gap between germline ends came to 6 bases. CDR3: CASSLPGNQPQHF. CDR3 nucleotides: TGTGCCAGCAGTTTACCCGGGAATCAGCCCCAGCATTTT.

The rearrangement links TRBV4-1 to TRBJ1-5; D gene unclear. V was shortened by 1 base and J by 0 bases, with 10 bases between the two germline ends. The CDR3 loop spans 16 amino acids. CDR1 and CDR2 (germline): MGHRA, YSYEKL. CDR3: CASSQVARFSNQPQHF. In nucleotides, the CDR3 is TGCGCCAGCAGCCAAGTTGCCAGATTTAGCAATCAGCCCCAGCATTTT.

The CDR3 region is CASSQLAGGRGLTDTQYF. The CDR3 region has the DNA TGTGCCAGCAGCCAACTAGCGGGAGGGAGGGGCCTCACAGATACGCAGTATTTT. V is TRBV7-9 and J is TRBJ2-3; TRBD2 aligns across 13 bases. The CDR3 is made up of 18 amino acids. From germline, CDR1 is SEHNR and CDR2 FQNEAQ (reference sequence). J gave up 2 bases and V 5 bases, and 10 bases lay outside the gene matches. Drawing the rest from reference TRBV7-9 and TRBJ2-3, the complete variable domain is DTGVSQNPRHKITKRGQNVTFRCDPISEHNRLYWYRQTLGQGPEFLTYFQNEAQLEKSRLLSDRFSAERPKGSFSTLEIQRTEQGDSAMYLCASSQLAGGRGLTDTQYFGPGTRLTVL.

V usage is TRBV18 and J usage is TRBJ1-2; D is unclear. The CDR3 sequence is 13 residues long. The germline CDR1 and CDR2 sequences are KGHSH and LQKENI. Trimming stripped 2 bases from V and 8 bases from J, with 12 bases between. The CDR3 is CASSPSGDDGYTF. The CDR3 nucleotides are TGTGCCAGCTCACCATCCGGGGATGACGGCTACACCTTC.